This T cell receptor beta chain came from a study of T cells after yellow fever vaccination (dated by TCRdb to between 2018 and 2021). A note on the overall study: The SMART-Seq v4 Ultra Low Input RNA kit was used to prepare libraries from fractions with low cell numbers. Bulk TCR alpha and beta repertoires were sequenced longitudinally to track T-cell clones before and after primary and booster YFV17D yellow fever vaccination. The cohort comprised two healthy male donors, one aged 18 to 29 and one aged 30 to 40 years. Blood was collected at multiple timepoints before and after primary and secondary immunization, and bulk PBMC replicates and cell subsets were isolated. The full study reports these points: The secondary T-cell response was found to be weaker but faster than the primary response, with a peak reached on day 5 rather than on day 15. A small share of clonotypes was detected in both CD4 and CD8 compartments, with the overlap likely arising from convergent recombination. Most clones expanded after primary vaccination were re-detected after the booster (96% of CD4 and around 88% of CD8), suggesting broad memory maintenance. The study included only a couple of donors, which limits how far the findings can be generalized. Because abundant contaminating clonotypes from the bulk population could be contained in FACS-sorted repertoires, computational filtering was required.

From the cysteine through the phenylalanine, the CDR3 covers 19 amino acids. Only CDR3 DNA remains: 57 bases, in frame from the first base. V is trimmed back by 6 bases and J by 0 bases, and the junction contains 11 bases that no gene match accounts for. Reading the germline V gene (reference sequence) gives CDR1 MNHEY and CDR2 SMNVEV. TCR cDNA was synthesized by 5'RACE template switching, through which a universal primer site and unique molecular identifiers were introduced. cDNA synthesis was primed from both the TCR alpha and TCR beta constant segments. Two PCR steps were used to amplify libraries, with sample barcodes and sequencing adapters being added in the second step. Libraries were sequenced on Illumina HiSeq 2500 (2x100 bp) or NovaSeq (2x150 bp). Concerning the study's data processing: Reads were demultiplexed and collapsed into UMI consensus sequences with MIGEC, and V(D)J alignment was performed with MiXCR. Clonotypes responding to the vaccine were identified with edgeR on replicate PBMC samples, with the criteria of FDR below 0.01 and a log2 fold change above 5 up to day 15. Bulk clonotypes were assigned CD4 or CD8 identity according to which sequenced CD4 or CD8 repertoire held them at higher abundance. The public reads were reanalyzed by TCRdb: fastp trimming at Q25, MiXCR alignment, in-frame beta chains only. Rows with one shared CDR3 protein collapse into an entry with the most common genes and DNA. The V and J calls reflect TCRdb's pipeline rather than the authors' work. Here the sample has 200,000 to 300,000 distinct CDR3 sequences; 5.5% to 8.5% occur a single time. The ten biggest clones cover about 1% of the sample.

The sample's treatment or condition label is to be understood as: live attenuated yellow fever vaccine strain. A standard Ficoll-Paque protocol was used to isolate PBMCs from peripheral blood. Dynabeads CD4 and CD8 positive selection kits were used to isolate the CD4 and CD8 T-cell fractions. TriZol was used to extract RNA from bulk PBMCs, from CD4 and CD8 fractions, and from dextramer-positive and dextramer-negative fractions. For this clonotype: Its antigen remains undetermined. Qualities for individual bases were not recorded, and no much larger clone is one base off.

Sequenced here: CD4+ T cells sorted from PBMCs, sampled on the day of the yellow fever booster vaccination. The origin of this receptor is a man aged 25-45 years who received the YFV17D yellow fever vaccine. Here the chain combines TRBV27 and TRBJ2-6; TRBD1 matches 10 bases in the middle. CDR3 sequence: CASSLGPGTGVSGANVLTF. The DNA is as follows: TGTGCCAGCAGCCTGGGCCCCGGGACAGGGGTCTCTGGGGCCAACGTCCTGACTTTC.